Shown below are 3 T cell receptor beta chains from a single sample sequenced in a study of cytomegalovirus exposure and HLA in healthy donors. Profiling relied on immunoSEQ multiplex PCR, and the TCRdb table lists in-frame clones only, not all of them. The profile shows hundreds of thousands of clones, approximately 88% of them singletons. Sequencing was performed on PBMCs. The receptors shown here come from a woman aged 30 to 39 in good health and CMV-seropositive.

The chain joins TRBV6-5 to TRBJ2-3, with 13 nucleotides matching TRBD2. CDR3 length equals 15 residues. The germline V gene encodes CDR1 MNHEY and CDR2 SVGAGI. The junction had 6 bases not matched to a gene; V was cut back by 6 bases and J by 6 bases. The chain's CDR3 is CASRGTSGNSDTQYF. As DNA, the CDR3 is TGTGCCAGCAGGGGGACTAGCGGGAACTCCGATACGCAGTATTTT.

This clone was detected a few times. V is TRBV16 and J is TRBJ1-2, with D unclear. The CDR3 contains 15 residues. With 0 bases removed from V and 0 bases from J, the gap between germline ends came to 8 bases. CDR1 is KGHSY and CDR2 is FQNENV in the germline V gene. CDR3 sequence (DNA): TGTGCCAGCAGCCAATCGCAACAGTCTAACTATGGCTACACCTTC. Protein sequence: CASSQSQQSNYGYTF.

The CDR3 protein is CASSLEGYGSNSGANVLTF. The CDR3 coding sequence is TGTGCCAGCAGCTTAGAGGGGTACGGAAGTAACTCTGGGGCCAACGTCCTGACTTTC. This chain uses TRBV11-3 with TRBJ2-6; D unresolved. V lost 0 bases and J 0 bases, leaving 15 bases between the germline ends. The CDR3 length is 19 residues. Germline loops: CDR1 SGHNT, CDR2 YENEEA.